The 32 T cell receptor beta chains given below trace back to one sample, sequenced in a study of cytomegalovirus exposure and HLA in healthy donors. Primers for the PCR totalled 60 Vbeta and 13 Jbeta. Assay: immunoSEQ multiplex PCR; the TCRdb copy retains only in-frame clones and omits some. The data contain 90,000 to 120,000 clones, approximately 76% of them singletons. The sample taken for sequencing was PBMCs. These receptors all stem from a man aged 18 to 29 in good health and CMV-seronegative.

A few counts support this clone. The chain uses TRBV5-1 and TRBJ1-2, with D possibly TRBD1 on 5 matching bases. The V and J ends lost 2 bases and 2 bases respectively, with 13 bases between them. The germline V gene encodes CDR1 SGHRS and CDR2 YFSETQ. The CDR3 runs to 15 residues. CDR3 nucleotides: TGCGCCAGCAGCTTTGGTGGGACTACCAACTATGGCTACACCTTC. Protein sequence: CASSFGGTTNYGYTF.

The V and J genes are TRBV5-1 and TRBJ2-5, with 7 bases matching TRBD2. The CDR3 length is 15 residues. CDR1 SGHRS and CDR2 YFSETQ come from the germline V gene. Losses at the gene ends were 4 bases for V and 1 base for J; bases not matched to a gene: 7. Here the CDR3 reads CASSTGRGSQETQYF. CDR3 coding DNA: TGCGCCAGCAGCACCGGGCGGGGGTCCCAAGAGACCCAGTACTTC.

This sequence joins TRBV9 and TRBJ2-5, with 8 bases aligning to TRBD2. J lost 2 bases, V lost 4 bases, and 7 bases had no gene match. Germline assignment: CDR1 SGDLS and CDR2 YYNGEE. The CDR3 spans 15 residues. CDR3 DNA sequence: TGTGCCAGCAGCAATAGCGGGGTCGATCAAGAGACCCAGTACTTC. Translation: CASSNSGVDQETQYF.

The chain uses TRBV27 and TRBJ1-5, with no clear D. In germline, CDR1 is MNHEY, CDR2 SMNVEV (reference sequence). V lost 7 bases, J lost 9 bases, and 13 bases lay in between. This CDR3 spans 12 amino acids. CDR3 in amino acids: CASKTGGGPQHF. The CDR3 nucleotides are TGTGCCAGCAAAACGGGTGGAGGGCCCCAGCATTTT.

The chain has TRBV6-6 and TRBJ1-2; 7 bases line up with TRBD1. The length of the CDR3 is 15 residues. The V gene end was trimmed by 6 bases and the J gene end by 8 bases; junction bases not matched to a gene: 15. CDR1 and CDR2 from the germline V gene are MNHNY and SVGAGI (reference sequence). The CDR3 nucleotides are TGTGCCAGCAGCCAGACAGGGTCCCGCCAAGGGGGCTACACCTTC. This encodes CASSQTGSRQGGYTF.

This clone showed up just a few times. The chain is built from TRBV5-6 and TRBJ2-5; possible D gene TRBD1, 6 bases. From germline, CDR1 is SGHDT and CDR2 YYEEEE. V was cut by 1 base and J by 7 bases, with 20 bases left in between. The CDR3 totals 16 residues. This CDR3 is CASSLWGHNLRRTQYF. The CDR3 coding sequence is TGTGCCAGCAGCTTGTGGGGACACAATCTTAGACGGACCCAGTACTTC.

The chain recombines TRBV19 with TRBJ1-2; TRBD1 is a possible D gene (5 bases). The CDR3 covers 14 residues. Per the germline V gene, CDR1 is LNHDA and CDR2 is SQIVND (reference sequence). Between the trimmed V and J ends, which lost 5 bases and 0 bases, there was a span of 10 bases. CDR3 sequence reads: CASSRGNSNYGYTF. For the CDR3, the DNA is TGTGCCAGTAGTCGGGGGAACTCTAACTATGGCTACACCTTC.

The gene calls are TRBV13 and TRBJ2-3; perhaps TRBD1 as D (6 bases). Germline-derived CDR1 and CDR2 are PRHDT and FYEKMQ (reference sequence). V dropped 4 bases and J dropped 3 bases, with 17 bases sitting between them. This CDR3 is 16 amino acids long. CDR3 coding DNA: TGTGCCAGCAGCTCCAGTAGGGGGAGAAGAACAGATACGCAGTATTTT. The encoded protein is CASSSSRGRRTDTQYF.

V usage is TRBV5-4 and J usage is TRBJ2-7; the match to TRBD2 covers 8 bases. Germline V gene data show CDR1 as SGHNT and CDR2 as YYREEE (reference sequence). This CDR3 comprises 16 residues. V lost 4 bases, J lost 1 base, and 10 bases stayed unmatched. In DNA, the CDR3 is TGTGCCAGCAGCCAGGGATATAGCGGGGAGTCCTACGAGCAGTACTTC. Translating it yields CASSQGYSGESYEQYF.

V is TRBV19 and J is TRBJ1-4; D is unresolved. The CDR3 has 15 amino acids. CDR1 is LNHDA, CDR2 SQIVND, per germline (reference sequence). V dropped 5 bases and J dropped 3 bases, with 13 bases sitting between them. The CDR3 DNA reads TGTGCCAGTAGTTTTGGAGGCGTCTCTAATGAAAAACTGTTTTTT. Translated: CASSFGGVSNEKLFF.

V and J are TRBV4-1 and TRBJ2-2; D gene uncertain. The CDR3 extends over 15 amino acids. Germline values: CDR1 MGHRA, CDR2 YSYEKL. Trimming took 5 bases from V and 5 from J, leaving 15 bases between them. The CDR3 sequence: CASSTEPAVTGELFF. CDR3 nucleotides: TGCGCCAGCAGCACAGAGCCGGCAGTGACCGGGGAGCTGTTTTTT.

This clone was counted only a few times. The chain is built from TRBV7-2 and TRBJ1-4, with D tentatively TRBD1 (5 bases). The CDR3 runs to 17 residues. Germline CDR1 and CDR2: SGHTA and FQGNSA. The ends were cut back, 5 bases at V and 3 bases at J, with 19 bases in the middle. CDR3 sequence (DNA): TGTGCCAGCAGCCGACAGAGTTCATCGTGGGCTAATGAAAAACTGTTTTTT. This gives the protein CASSRQSSSWANEKLFF.

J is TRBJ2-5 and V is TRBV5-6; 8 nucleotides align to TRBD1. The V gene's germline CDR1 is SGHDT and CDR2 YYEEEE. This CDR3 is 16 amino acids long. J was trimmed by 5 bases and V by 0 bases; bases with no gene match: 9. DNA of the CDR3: TGTGCCAGCAGCTTGGGACCCAGGGGGCTGGGGGAGACCCAGTACTTC. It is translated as CASSLGPRGLGETQYF.

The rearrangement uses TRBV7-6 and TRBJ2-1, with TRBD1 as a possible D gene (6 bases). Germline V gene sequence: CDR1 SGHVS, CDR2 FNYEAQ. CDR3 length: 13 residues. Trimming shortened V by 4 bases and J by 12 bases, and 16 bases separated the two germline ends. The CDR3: CASSSRTVSAQFF. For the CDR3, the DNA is TGTGCCAGCAGCTCGAGGACAGTGTCGGCGCAGTTCTTC.

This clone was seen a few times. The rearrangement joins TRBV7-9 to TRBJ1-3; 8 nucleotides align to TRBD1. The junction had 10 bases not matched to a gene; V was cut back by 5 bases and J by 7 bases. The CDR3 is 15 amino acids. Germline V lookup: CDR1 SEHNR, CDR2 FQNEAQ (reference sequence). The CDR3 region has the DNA TGTGCCAGCAGCAATCGACAGGGGTCGCGCAACACCATATATTTT. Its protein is CASSNRQGSRNTIYF.

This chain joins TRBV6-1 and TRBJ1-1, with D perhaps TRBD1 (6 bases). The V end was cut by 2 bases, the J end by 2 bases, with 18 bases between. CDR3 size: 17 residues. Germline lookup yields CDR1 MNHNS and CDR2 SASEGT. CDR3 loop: CASSERHNRATNTEAFF. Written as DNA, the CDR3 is TGTGCCAGCAGTGAAAGACACAACAGGGCCACTAACACTGAAGCTTTCTTT.

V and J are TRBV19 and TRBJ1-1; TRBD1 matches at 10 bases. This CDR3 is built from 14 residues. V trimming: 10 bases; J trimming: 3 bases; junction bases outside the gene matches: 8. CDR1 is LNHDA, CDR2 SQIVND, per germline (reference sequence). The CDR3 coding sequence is TGTGCCACTCTGAGGACAGGGGGGTACACTGAAGCTTTCTTT. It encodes CATLRTGGYTEAFF.

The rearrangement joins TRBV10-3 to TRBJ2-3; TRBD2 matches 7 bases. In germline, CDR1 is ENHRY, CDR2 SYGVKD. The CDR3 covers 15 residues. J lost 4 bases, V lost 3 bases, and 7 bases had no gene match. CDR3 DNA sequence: TGTGCCATCAGTGACGGCGGGGGAGGGGCAGATACGCAGTATTTT. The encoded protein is CAISDGGGGADTQYF.

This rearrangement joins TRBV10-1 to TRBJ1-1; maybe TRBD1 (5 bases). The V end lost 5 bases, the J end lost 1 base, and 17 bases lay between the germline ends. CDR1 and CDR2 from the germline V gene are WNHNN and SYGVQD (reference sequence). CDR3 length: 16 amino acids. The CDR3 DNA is TGCGCCAGCAGTTTTAAGAGGCAGGGCCAGAACACTGAAGCTTTCTTT. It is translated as CASSFKRQGQNTEAFF.

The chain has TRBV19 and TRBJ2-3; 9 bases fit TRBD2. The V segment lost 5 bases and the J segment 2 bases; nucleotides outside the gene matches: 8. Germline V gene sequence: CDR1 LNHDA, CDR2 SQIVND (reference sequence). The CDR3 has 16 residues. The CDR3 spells CASSLPAGGTTDTQYF. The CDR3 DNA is TGTGCCAGTAGTCTCCCAGCGGGGGGAACCACAGATACGCAGTATTTT. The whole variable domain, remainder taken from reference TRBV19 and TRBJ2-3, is DGGITQSPKYLFRKEGQNVTLSCEQNLNHDAMYWYRQDPGQGLRLIYYSQIVNDFQKGDIAEGYSVSREKKESFPLTVTSAQKNPTAFYLCASSLPAGGTTDTQYFGPGTRLTVL.

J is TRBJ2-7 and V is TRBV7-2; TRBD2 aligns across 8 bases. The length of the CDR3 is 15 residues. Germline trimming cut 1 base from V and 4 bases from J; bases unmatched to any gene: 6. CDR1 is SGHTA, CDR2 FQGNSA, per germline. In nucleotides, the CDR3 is TGTGCCAGCAGCTTAGACCCGCGGGGGGTATACGAGCAGTACTTC. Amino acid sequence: CASSLDPRGVYEQYF.

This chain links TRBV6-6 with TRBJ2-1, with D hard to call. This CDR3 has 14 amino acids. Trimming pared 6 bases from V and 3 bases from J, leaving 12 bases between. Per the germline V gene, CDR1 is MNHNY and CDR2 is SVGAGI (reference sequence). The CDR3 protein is CASSPSRLYNEQFF. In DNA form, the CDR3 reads TGTGCCAGCAGCCCCTCGCGCCTCTACAATGAGCAGTTCTTC.

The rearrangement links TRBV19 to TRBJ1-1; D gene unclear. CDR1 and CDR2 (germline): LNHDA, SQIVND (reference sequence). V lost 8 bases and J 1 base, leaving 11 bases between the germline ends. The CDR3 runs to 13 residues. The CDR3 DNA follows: TGTGCCAGTCAGGTAGCGGGGAACACTGAAGCTTTCTTT. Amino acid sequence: CASQVAGNTEAFF.

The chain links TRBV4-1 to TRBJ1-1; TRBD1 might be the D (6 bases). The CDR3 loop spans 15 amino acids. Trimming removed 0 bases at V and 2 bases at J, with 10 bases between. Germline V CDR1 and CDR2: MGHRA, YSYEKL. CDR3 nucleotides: TGCGCCAGCAGCCAAGATTGGGGGCATAACACTGAAGCTTTCTTT. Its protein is CASSQDWGHNTEAFF.

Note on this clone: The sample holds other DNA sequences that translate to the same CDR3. Here the CDR3 DNA reads TGTGCCAGCAGCTTAAACAGAGAGCAGTTCTTC. Translated, it gives CASSLNREQFF. The chain carries TRBV7-2 and TRBJ2-1, with no clear D. Germline lookup yields CDR1 SGHTA and CDR2 FQGNSA. V was shortened by 2 bases and J by 10 bases, with 6 bases between the two germline ends. CDR3 size: 11 residues.

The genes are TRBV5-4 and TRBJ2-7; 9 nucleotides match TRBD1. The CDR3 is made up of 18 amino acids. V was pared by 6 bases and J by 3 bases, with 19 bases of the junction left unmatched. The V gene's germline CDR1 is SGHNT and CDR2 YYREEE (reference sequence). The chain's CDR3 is CASTSGGTGRLGVYEQYF. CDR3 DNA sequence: TGTGCCAGCACCAGTGGGGGGACAGGGCGCCTTGGGGTCTACGAGCAGTACTTC.

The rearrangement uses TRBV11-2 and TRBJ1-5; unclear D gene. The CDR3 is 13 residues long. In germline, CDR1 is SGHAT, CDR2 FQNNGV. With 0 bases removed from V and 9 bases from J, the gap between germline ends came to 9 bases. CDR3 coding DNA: TGTGCCAGCAGCTTAGATCTAGAGACGCCCCAGCATTTT. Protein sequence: CASSLDLETPQHF.

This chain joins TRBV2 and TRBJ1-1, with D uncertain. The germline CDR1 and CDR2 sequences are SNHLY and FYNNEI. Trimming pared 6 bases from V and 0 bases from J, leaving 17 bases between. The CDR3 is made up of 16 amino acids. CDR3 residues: CASSLGLGRMNTEAFF. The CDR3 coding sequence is TGTGCCAGCAGCCTAGGACTGGGCCGAATGAACACTGAAGCTTTCTTT.

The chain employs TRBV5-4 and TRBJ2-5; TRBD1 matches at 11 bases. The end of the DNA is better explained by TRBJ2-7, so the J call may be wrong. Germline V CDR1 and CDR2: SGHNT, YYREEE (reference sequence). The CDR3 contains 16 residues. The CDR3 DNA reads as TGTGCCAGCGGAAAGATGGACAGGGGGCTAGGATACGAGCAGTACTTC. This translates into CASGKMDRGLGYEQYF.

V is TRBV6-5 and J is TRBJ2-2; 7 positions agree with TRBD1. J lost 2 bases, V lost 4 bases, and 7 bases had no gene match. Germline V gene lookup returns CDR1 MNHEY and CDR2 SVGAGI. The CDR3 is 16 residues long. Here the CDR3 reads CASSWTGALNTGELFF. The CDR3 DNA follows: TGTGCCAGCAGTTGGACAGGCGCCCTCAACACCGGGGAGCTGTTTTTT.

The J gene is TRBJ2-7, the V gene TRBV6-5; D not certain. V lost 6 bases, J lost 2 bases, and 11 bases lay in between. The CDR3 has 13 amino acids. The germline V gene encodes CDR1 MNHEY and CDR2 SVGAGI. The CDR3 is CASRIAQAYEQYF. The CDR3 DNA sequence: TGTGCCAGCAGGATCGCTCAGGCCTACGAGCAGTACTTC.

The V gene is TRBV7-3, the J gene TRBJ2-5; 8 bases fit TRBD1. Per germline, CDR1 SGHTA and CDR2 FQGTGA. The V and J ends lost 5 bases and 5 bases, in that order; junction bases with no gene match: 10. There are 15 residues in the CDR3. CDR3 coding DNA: TGTGCCAGCAGCCCAACCCCAGGGGGCCGGGAGACCCAGTACTTC. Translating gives CASSPTPGGRETQYF.